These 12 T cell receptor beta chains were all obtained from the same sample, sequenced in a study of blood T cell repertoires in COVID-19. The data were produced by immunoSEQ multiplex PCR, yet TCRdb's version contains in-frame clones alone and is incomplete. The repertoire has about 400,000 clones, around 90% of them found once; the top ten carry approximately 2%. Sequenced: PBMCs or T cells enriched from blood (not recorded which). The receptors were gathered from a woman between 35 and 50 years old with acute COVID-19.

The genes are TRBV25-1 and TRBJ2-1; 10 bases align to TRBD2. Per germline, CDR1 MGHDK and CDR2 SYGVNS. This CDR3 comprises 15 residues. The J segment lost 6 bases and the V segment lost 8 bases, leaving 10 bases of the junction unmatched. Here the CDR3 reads CASAKPLAGVNEQFF. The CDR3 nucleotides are TGTGCCAGCGCAAAGCCTCTAGCGGGGGTCAATGAGCAGTTCTTC.

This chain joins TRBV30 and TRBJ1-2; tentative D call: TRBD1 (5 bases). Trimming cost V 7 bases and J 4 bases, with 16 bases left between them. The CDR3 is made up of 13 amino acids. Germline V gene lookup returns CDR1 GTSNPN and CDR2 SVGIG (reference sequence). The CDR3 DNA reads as TGTGCCTCCTTCGGGGGGACCGGCTATGGCTACACCTTC. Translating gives CASFGGTGYGYTF. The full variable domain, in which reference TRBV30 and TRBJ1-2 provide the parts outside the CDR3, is SQTIHQWPATLVQPVGSPLSLECTVEGTSNPNLYWYRQAAGRGLQLLFYSVGIGQISSEVPQNLSASRPQDRQFILSSKKLLLSDSGFYLCASFGGTGYGYTFGSGTRLTVV.

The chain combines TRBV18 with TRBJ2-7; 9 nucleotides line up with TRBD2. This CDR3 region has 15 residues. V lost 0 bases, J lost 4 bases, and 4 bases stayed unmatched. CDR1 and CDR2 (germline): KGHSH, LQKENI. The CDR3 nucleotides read TGTGCCAGCTCACCACCGGCGGGGGGGTCATACGAGCAGTACTTC. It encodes CASSPPAGGSYEQYF.

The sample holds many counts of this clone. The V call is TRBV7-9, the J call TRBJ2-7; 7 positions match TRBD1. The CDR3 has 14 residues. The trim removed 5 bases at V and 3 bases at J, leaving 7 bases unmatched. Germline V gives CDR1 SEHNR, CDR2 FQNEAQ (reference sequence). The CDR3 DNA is TGTGCCAGCAGCCAAGGGGGCGCGGTCTACGAGCAGTACTTC. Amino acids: CASSQGGAVYEQYF.

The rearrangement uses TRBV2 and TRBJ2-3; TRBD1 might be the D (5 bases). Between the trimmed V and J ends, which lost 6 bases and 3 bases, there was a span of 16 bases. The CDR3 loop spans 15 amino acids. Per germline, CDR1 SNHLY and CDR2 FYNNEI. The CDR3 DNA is TGTGCCAGCAGGAAGGGTGTGACAGATACAGATACGCAGTATTTT. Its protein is CASRKGVTDTDTQYF.

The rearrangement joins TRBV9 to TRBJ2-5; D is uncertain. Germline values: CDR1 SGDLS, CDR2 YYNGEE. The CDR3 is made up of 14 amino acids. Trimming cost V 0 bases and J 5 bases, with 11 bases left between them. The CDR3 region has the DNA TGTGCCAGCAGCGTAGGGCCCGAATTGGAGACCCAGTACTTC. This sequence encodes CASSVGPELETQYF.

Here the CDR3 reads CASSPRGGATDTQYF. The CDR3, as DNA: TGTGCCAGCTCACCACGTGGGGGGGCCACAGATACGCAGTATTTT. The chain is built from TRBV18 and TRBJ2-3; D is possibly TRBD2 (7 bases). Germline V gene sequence: CDR1 KGHSH, CDR2 LQKENI. V was pared by 1 base and J by 2 bases, with 10 bases between. The CDR3 spans 15 residues.

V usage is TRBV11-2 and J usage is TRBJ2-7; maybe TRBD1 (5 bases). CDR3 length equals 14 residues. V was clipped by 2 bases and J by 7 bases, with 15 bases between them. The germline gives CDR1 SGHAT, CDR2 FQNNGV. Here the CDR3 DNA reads TGTGCCAGCAGCTTACTTGGCAGGGATGGGGAGCAGTACTTC. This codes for CASSLLGRDGEQYF.

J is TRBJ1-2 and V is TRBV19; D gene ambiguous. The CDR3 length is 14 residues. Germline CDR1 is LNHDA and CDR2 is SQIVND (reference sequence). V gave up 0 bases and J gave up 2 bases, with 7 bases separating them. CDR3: CASSIDKRNYGYTF. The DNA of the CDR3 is TGTGCCAGTAGTATAGACAAGCGAAACTATGGCTACACCTTC.

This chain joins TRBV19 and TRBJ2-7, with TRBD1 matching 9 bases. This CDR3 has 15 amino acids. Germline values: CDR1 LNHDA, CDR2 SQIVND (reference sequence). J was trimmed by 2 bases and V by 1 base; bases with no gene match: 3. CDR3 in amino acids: CASSIAYRGPYEQYF. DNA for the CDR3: TGTGCCAGTAGTATAGCCTACAGGGGGCCCTACGAGCAGTACTTC.

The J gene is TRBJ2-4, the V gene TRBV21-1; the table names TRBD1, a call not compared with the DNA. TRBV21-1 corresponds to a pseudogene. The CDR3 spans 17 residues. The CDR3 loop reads CASSKRHSALAKNIQYF. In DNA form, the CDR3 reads TGTGCCAGCAGCAAAAGACATTCTGCTTTAGCCAAAAACATTCAGTACTTC.

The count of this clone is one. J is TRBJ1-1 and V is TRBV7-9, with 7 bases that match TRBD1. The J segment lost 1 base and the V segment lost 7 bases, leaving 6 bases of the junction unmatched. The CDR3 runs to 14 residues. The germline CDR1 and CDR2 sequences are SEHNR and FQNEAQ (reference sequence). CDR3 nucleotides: TGTGCCAGCACCCGGGGACAGACGAACACTGAAGCTTTCTTT. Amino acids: CASTRGQTNTEAFF. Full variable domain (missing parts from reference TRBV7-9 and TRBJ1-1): DTGVSQNPRHKITKRGQNVTFRCDPISEHNRLYWYRQTLGQGPEFLTYFQNEAQLEKSRLLSDRFSAERPKGSFSTLEIQRTEQGDSAMYLCASTRGQTNTEAFFGQGTRLTVV.